This is a list of T cell receptor beta chains from one sample in a study of shared clonotypes between healthy human individuals. Here immunoSEQ multiplex PCR was the method, and the copy in TCRdb shows in-frame clones only, minus some. The sample lists approximately 2,000,000 clones; around 93% were seen once. Sequencing input: naive CD8+ T cells from PBMCs. All receptors come from a man aged 18 to 29 in good health. Some clones in this sample may be carry-over from other donors' samples. Both conserved end residues are part of each CDR3. The D gene is left open where the match is weak. Expanded clones are given a class, and other clones once, few, many or no size at all.

D: -; J: TRBJ2-3; V: TRBV15; size: -; DNA: TGTGCCACCAGCAGAGATCCCAAAGATACGCAGTATTTT; CDR3: CATSRDPKDTQYF
D: -; J: TRBJ2-3; V: TRBV6-5; size: -; DNA: TGTGCCAGCAGTGGACTTTCGGCTACGCAGTATTTT; CDR3: CASSGLSATQYF
D: TRBD1; J: TRBJ1-2; V: TRBV27; size: -; DNA: TGTGCCAGCAGTTTGACAGGGGTAAACTATGGCTACACCTTC; CDR3: CASSLTGVNYGYTF
D: -; J: TRBJ2-2; V: TRBV19; size: once; DNA: TGTGCCAGTAGTCCCCTCCAGACGCAGAGGTTCGCCGGGGAGCTGTTTTTT; CDR3: CASSPLQTQRFAGELFF
D: TRBD1; J: TRBJ1-5; V: TRBV10-3; size: -; DNA: TGTGCCATCAGTGGGCCGGGACAGGGAGCCCAGCCCCAGCATTTT; CDR3: CAISGPGQGAQPQHF
D: -; J: TRBJ2-1; V: TRBV27; size: -; DNA: TGTGCCAGCAGTTTAACTAGATCCAATGAGCAGTTCTTC; CDR3: CASSLTRSNEQFF
D: -; J: TRBJ2-7; V: TRBV28; size: -; DNA: TGTGCCAGCAGACCGATGGGGGAACCCCTCTCCTACGAGCAGTACTTC; CDR3: CASRPMGEPLSYEQYF
D: -; J: TRBJ2-5; V: TRBV2; size: -; DNA: TGTGCCAGCAGCCCTGAGGGGTGGTTAGTGAGAGAGACCCAGTACTTC; CDR3: CASSPEGWLVRETQYF
D: TRBD2; J: TRBJ2-1; V: TRBV9; size: -; DNA: TGTGCCAGCAGCGTCTCCGTACTAGCGGGGGACAATGAGCAGTTCTTC; CDR3: CASSVSVLAGDNEQFF
D: TRBD1; J: TRBJ2-7; V: TRBV2; size: -; DNA: TGTGCCAGCGCCTCCCCGTGGGACAGGGAATACGAGCAGTACTTC; CDR3: CASASPWDREYEQYF
D: TRBD1; J: TRBJ2-7; V: TRBV5-4; size: -; DNA: TGTGCCAGCAGCACGCCGGGACAGGGAAGCTACGAGCAGTACTTC; CDR3: CASSTPGQGSYEQYF
D: TRBD2; J: TRBJ2-2; V: TRBV27; size: -; DNA: TGTGCCAGCAGTATAATGCGGGAGGCCGGGGAGCTGTTTTTT; CDR3: CASSIMREAGELFF
D: TRBD1; J: TRBJ1-2; V: TRBV5-6; size: -; DNA: TGTGCCAGCAGCTTTGAGGACAGGGGTGCTGGCTACACCTTC; CDR3: CASSFEDRGAGYTF
D: -; J: TRBJ2-6; V: TRBV9; size: -; DNA: TGTGCCAGCAGCGTTTCGACGGAACGCGGCTCTGGGGCCAACGTCCTGACTTTC; CDR3: CASSVSTERGSGANVLTF
D: -; J: TRBJ2-2; V: TRBV11-2; size: -; DNA: TGTGCCAGCAGCCATCGGACCGACACCGGGGAGCTGTTTTTT; CDR3: CASSHRTDTGELFF
D: TRBD2; J: TRBJ2-1; V: TRBV5-1; size: -; DNA: TGCGCCAGCAGCCCGACCGGGGGGTCCTACAATGAGCAGTTCTTC; CDR3: CASSPTGGSYNEQFF
D: -; J: TRBJ2-2; V: TRBV14; size: -; DNA: TGTGCCAGCAGCCATCAAAGGGGAGCGGGTCAGAACACCGGGGAGCTGTTTTTT; CDR3: CASSHQRGAGQNTGELFF
D: -; J: TRBJ1-1; V: TRBV27; size: -; DNA: TGTGCCAGCAGTTTAGGGACGGGGGCGAGATCTGAAGCTTTCTTT; CDR3: CASSLGTGARSEAFF
D: TRBD2; J: TRBJ2-1; V: TRBV7-9; size: -; DNA: TGTGCCAGCAGCTTAAAGGCTAGCGGGTGGGAAAGCTCCTACAATGAGCAGTTCTTC; CDR3: CASSLKASGWESSYNEQFF
D: -; J: TRBJ1-3; V: TRBV19; size: -; DNA: TGTGCCAGCTCGGACAGCCTTGGAAACACCATATATTTT; CDR3: CASSDSLGNTIYF
D: -; J: TRBJ2-3; V: TRBV5-1; size: -; DNA: TGCGCCAGCTTGGGTACGCCGGGCGATTCAGATACGCAGTATTTT; CDR3: CASLGTPGDSDTQYF
D: -; J: TRBJ1-1; V: TRBV5-6; size: few; DNA: TGTGCCAGCAGCCAGCCCATCGGGGGCACTGAAGCTTTCTTT; CDR3: CASSQPIGGTEAFF
D: TRBD1; J: TRBJ2-1; V: TRBV5-1; size: -; DNA: TGCGCCAGCAGCATCTTGGACAGGGGGCTTGGACCGTCTAGATCCAATGAGCAGTTCTTC; CDR3: CASSILDRGLGPSRSNEQFF
D: TRBD1; J: TRBJ2-7; V: TRBV19; size: -; DNA: TGTGCCAGTAGTATGGGGACAGTGCCCTCCTACGAGCAGTACTTC; CDR3: CASSMGTVPSYEQYF
D: TRBD1; J: TRBJ2-7; V: TRBV30; size: -; DNA: TGTGCCTGGAGTGTGGACAGGGCCCACGAGCAGTACTTC; CDR3: CAWSVDRAHEQYF
D: TRBD2; J: TRBJ2-1; V: TRBV27; size: -; DNA: TGTGCCAGCAGCGCCGGGACTAGCTTTTACAATGAGCAGTTCTTC; CDR3: CASSAGTSFYNEQFF
D: -; J: TRBJ2-7; V: TRBV5-6; size: -; DNA: TGTGCCAGCAGGCCGACAGACTACGAGCAGTACTTC; CDR3: CASRPTDYEQYF
D: TRBD2; J: TRBJ2-3; V: TRBV4-2; size: -; DNA: TGTGCCAGCAGCCAAGATTGGGCTAGCGGCCCAGATACGCAGTATTTT; CDR3: CASSQDWASGPDTQYF
D: -; J: TRBJ2-7; V: TRBV30; size: -; DNA: TGTGCCTACCTAGCCGGGAGATCTTACGAGCAGTACTTC; CDR3: CAYLAGRSYEQYF
D: -; J: TRBJ2-2; V: TRBV25-1; size: -; DNA: TGTGCCAGCAGTGAATACCCGGGAGTGAACACCGGGGAGCTGTTTTTT; CDR3: CASSEYPGVNTGELFF
D: TRBD2; J: TRBJ2-7; V: TRBV2; size: -; DNA: TGTGCCAGAAAAGCGGGAGGACCTCCCGAGCAGTACTTC; CDR3: CARKAGGPPEQYF
D: -; J: TRBJ1-2; V: TRBV29-1; size: -; DNA: TGCAGCGTTGAAGATGAGGCAGTTAACTATGGCTACACCTTC; CDR3: CSVEDEAVNYGYTF
D: -; J: TRBJ1-1; V: TRBV28; size: few; DNA: TGTGCCAGCAGTTTAAGACCGTTGACGGAGGGATCTGAAGCTTTCTTT; CDR3: CASSLRPLTEGSEAFF
D: -; J: TRBJ1-1; V: TRBV13; size: -; DNA: TGTGCCAGCAGCCCACGGACAGCTCTGAACACTGAAGCTTTCTTT; CDR3: CASSPRTALNTEAFF
D: -; J: TRBJ2-1; V: TRBV7-6; size: -; DNA: TGTGCCAGCAGCTTAGTCACAGGGGACCCGGGACTGTTATACAATGAGCAGTTCTTC; CDR3: CASSLVTGDPGLLYNEQFF
D: -; J: TRBJ2-2; V: TRBV29-1; size: -; DNA: TGCAGCGTGAGAGACACCGACACCGGGGAGCTGTTTTTT; CDR3: CSVRDTDTGELFF
D: TRBD2; J: TRBJ2-7; V: TRBV4-1; size: -; DNA: TGCGCCAGCAGCCAAGTCACAGCGGCGGGAGTCGAGCAGTACTTC; CDR3: CASSQVTAAGVEQYF
D: TRBD2; J: TRBJ2-1; V: TRBV11-2; size: -; DNA: TGTGCCAGCAGCTTAGTACTAGCGGAGCAGTTCTTC; CDR3: CASSLVLAEQFF
D: -; J: TRBJ1-2; V: TRBV13; size: -; DNA: TGTGCCAGCAGCCCACAGGGTACGTTACATGGCTACACCTTC; CDR3: CASSPQGTLHGYTF
D: -; J: TRBJ2-3; V: TRBV5-1; size: -; DNA: TGCGCCAGCAGCTCGGGACCGTACTTCACAGATACGCAGTATTTT; CDR3: CASSSGPYFTDTQYF
D: -; J: TRBJ1-1; V: TRBV29-1; size: -; DNA: TGCAGCGGGGCGGGGGCGCCGGGCACTGAAGCTTTCTTT; CDR3: CSGAGAPGTEAFF
D: TRBD1; J: TRBJ2-6; V: TRBV7-9; size: -; DNA: TGTGCCAGCAGCCCTGACAGGGGCTCTGGGGCCAACGTCCTGACTTTC; CDR3: CASSPDRGSGANVLTF
D: -; J: TRBJ1-3; V: TRBV6-5; size: -; DNA: TGTGCCAGCAGTTTGGGACCCTCTGGAAACACCATATATTTT; CDR3: CASSLGPSGNTIYF
D: -; J: TRBJ2-3; V: TRBV19; size: -; DNA: TGTGCCAGTAGTATCCGGGGGGATACGCAGTATTTT; CDR3: CASSIRGDTQYF
D: -; J: TRBJ2-1; V: TRBV28; size: -; DNA: TGTGCCAGCAGCCGAAGTGAGGGACGCCCTAAGGATGAGCAGTTCTTC; CDR3: CASSRSEGRPKDEQFF
D: -; J: TRBJ2-5; V: TRBV7-9; size: once; DNA: TGTGCCAGCACATCCAGCCCTCTCCCAAAAGAGACCCAGTACTTC; CDR3: CASTSSPLPKETQYF
D: TRBD2; J: TRBJ2-1; V: TRBV15; size: once; DNA: TGTGCCACCAGCATCCCTCCAGCGGGAGGTCCCTACAATGAGCAGTTCTTC; CDR3: CATSIPPAGGPYNEQFF
D: -; J: TRBJ1-2; V: TRBV11-2; size: -; DNA: TGTGCCAGCAGTCCAGGGGTGACCTATGGCTACACCTTC; CDR3: CASSPGVTYGYTF
D: -; J: TRBJ2-1; V: TRBV7-9; size: -; DNA: TGTGCCAGCAGCGAGAGCTCCTACAATGAGCAGTTCTTC; CDR3: CASSESSYNEQFF
D: -; J: TRBJ2-7; V: TRBV6-5; size: -; DNA: TGTGCCAGCAGTCCCCGTAAGGCCTCCTACGAGCAGTACTTC; CDR3: CASSPRKASYEQYF
D: -; J: TRBJ2-3; V: TRBV6-6; size: once; DNA: TGTGCCAGCAGTACCGACAGGCATAGCACAGATACGCAGTATTTT; CDR3: CASSTDRHSTDTQYF
D: -; J: TRBJ2-3; V: TRBV11-2; size: -; DNA: TGTGCCAGCAGCCGACTCGGGGGCTTCGGGACTACAGATACGCAGTATTTT; CDR3: CASSRLGGFGTTDTQYF
D: -; J: TRBJ2-4; V: TRBV4-1; size: once; DNA: TGCGCCAGCAGCCATGAGGACCTCCCGGCCAAAAACATTCAGTACTTC; CDR3: CASSHEDLPAKNIQYF
D: -; J: TRBJ1-2; V: TRBV30; size: -; DNA: TGTGCCTGGGCCCCCTTGGACGGAACGCCTAACTATGGCTACACCTTC; CDR3: CAWAPLDGTPNYGYTF